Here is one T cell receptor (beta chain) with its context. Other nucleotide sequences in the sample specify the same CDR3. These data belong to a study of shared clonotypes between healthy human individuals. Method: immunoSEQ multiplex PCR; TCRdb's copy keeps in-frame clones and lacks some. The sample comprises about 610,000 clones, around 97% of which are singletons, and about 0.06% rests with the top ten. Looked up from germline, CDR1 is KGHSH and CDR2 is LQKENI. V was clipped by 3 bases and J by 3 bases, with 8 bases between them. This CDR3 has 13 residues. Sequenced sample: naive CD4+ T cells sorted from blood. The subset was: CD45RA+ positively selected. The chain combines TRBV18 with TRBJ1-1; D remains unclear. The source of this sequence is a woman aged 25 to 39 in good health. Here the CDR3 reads CASSPGRDTEAFF. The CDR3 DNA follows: TGTGCCAGCTCACCCGGTCGGGACACTGAAGCTTTCTTT. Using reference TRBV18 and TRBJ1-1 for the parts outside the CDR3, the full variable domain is NAGVMQNPRHLVRRRGQEARLRCSPMKGHSHVYWYRQLPEEGLKFMVYLQKENIIDESGMPKERFSAEFPKEGPSILRIQQVVRGDSAAYFCASSPGRDTEAFFGQGTRLTVV.